This TCR beta chain was recorded in a study of regulatory T cells in long-lasting Graves disease. Construction of the TCR beta libraries employed iRepertoire HTBI primers in conjunction with Arm-PCR of CDR3 regions. TCRdb analysed the multiplex PCR reads with MiXCR anew, one entry per CDR3 protein. The sample carries 250,000 to 300,000 distinct CDR3 sequences, approximately 20% recorded once. This clonotype was counted many times. The time point is: newly diagnosed GD, antithyroid drugs for less than 3 months. Extracted RNA from PBMCs served as the source of the TCR library. CDR1 MNHEY and CDR2 SVGAGI come from the germline V gene. This CDR3 has 14 residues. The trim removed 4 bases at V and 2 bases at J, leaving 5 bases unmatched. These data were also reused for a study on T cells in Graves' hyperthyroidism and ophthalmopathy. That study adds: The model made its ophthalmopathy prediction, and onset followed a median approximately six months later.

The V and J genes are TRBV6-5 and TRBJ2-7, with TRBD1 matching over 7 bases. The sample here was peripheral blood mononuclear cells (PBMCs), taken at new diagnosis, from a patient treated with antithyroid drugs. The receptor's source is a woman in her thirties with Graves disease. In DNA, the CDR3 is TGTGCCAGCAGTTCACGGGACAGCCCCTACGAGCAGTACTTC. Protein: CASSSRDSPYEQYF.